This T cell receptor (beta chain) appears in the sequencing data of a study of blood T cell repertoires in COVID-19 (dated by TCRdb to 2020 to 2021). About the full investigation: Samples from collaborators originated in the United States, Italy and Spain and spanned both the acute and convalescent phases of COVID-19. The prospective study material was composed of cDNA or gDNA derived from T cells, B-cell-depleted T cells, or PBMCs. Deeply sampled blood TCRbeta repertoires from subjects exposed to, actively infected with, or recovered from COVID-19 were included in the dataset. A freely available public database, intended as a resource for researchers studying the immune response to SARS-CoV-2, is where the repertoires were released. The samples were drawn from the first 160 participants of the ongoing ImmuneRACE study and from 1,254 subjects provided by 6 global collaborators. A de-identified subject ID, COVID-19 status, age in years and sex were almost always included in the sample metadata. Where HLA class I and class II types were available, the types were taken from metadata supplied by the sample provider, not from assay-based typing.

TCRbeta CDR3 regions were amplified from genomic DNA using the immunoSEQ Assay, a bias-controlled multiplex PCR. The original pipeline was this. Within the assay, amplification of reference gene primers was used to estimate how many nucleated cells each sample contained. To quantify the absolute abundance of each unique TCRbeta CDR3 rearrangement, sequence reads were collapsed and filtered. For each sample, productive Simpson clonality was calculated by taking the square root of Simpson's diversity index across productive rearrangements. The clones in this table, taken by TCRdb from immuneACCESS, are in-frame only. Not every clone is retained; where verified, under half of the shortfall comes from an unresolved V gene, and the cause of the rest is unknown. The V and J calls and the clone size are those of that table, but D and trimming were determined from the DNA. The sample table shows about 230,000 clones, and around 83% are seen once. The ten biggest clones cover around 2% of the sample.

The CDR3 runs 17 residues from the cysteine to the phenylalanine. This entry keeps only the CDR3 DNA: 51 bases, framed from base 1. Germline trimming: 6 bases from V, 4 bases from J; junction bases outside gene matches: 15. CDR1 and CDR2 were assigned from the germline V gene as MNHEY and SVGEGT. Summary of the overall study and its limitations: The quantity of clinical and demographic metadata differed by source and by participant and was supplied without curation.

A second Seattle source provided samples from volunteer blood donors who had recovered from COVID-19. Each collaborating institution followed its own protocols to collect whole blood in K2EDTA tubes. For TCRbeta analysis, collaborators shipped samples as frozen whole blood, isolated PBMCs, or DNA extracted from either of those sample types. This clone was seen more than once but under ten times. The target of this receptor is not known. No per-base quality is available; no much larger clone lies one base away. The receptor's source is a man aged 40-49 years who had recovered from COVID-19. The material sequenced was peripheral blood. The V gene is TRBV6-2 or TRBV6-3 and the J gene is TRBJ1-1, with TRBD1 matching 9 junction bases. At the DNA level, the sequence is TGTGCCAGCAGCGACGCAACCTCACCGACAGGGGGCACTGAAGCTTTCTTT. Its product reads: CASSDATSPTGGTEAFF.